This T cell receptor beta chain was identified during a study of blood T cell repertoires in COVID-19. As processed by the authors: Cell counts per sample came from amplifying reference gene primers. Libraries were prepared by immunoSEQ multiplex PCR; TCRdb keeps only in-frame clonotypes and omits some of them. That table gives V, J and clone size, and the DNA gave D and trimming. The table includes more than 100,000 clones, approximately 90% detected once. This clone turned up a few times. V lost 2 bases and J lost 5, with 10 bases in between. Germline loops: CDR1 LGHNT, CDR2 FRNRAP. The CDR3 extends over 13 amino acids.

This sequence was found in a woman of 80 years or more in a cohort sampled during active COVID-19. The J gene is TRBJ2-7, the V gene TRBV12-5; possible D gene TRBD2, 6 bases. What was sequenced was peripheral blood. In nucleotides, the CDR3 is TGTGCTAGTGGTTTGAGGGGACTTGACGAGCAGTACTTC. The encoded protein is CASGLRGLDEQYF.